These 19 T cell receptor beta chains came from one sample sequenced in a study of PD-1 blockade in classical Hodgkin lymphoma. All patients experienced relapse after autologous stem cell transplantation, and brentuximab vedotin exposure was variable. The assay was immunoSEQ multiplex PCR, and TCRdb's table has in-frame clones only and misses some. The sample has about 94,000 clones, 75% to 90% seen once. The material was peripheral blood mononuclear cells (PBMCs), obtained before the second cycle of nivolumab. The receptors shown here come from a human donor with classical Hodgkin lymphoma.

The chain carries TRBV2 and TRBJ1-1, with TRBD1 as a possible D gene (6 bases). This CDR3 has 14 residues. The V and J ends lost 6 bases and 5 bases respectively, with 16 bases between them. CDR1 is SNHLY, CDR2 FYNNEI, per germline. The CDR3 DNA reads TGTGCCAGCAGGATACAGGGTGAAGGTACTGAAGCTTTCTTT. Translated, it gives CASRIQGEGTEAFF.

The V call is TRBV28, the J call TRBJ2-5; D uncertain. Per the germline V gene, CDR1 is MDHEN and CDR2 is SYDVKM. The CDR3 loop spans 15 amino acids. V was pared by 2 bases and J by 2 bases, with 12 bases between. The CDR3 coding sequence is TGTGCCAGCAGTTTAATTCGGCTGGGGCAAGAGACCCAGTACTTC. Protein sequence: CASSLIRLGQETQYF. Together with reference TRBV28 and TRBJ2-5, the CDR3 gives the full variable domain: DVKVTQSSRYLVKRTGEKVFLECVQDMDHENMFWYRQDPGLGLRLIYFSYDVKMKEKGDIPEGYSVSREKKERFSLILESASTNQTSMYLCASSLIRLGQETQYFGPGTRLLVL.

V gene TRBV6-6 combines with J gene TRBJ2-2; 7 nucleotides agree with TRBD1. V lost 4 bases to trimming and J lost 4 bases; unmatched junction nucleotides: 3. This CDR3 has 14 residues. Germline CDR1 MNHNY, CDR2 SVGAGI (reference sequence). DNA for the CDR3: TGTGCCAGCAGTTTCAGGGGGACCACCGGGGAGCTGTTTTTT. Translating it yields CASSFRGTTGELFF.

The chain links TRBV19 to TRBJ2-5; D unresolved. The germline CDR1 and CDR2 sequences are LNHDA and SQIVND (reference sequence). Trimming shortened V by 7 bases and J by 1 base, and 7 bases separated the two germline ends. CDR3 length equals 12 residues. The CDR3 region is CASKGSQETQYF. DNA for the CDR3: TGTGCCAGTAAGGGCAGCCAAGAGACCCAGTACTTC.

The CDR3: CASSLARVSYNEQFF. CDR3 in DNA: TGTGCCAGCAGCTTGGCCCGGGTCTCCTACAATGAGCAGTTCTTC. The V and J genes are TRBV5-6 and TRBJ2-1, with D hard to call. The germline V gene encodes CDR1 SGHDT and CDR2 YYEEEE. Trimming stripped 0 bases from V and 0 bases from J, with 7 bases between. The CDR3 loop spans 15 amino acids.

The V call is TRBV7-6, the J call TRBJ1-1; D gene ambiguous. The CDR3 length is 11 residues. Per germline, CDR1 SGHVS and CDR2 FNYEAQ. V was pared by 10 bases and J by 5 bases, with 11 bases between. For the CDR3, the DNA is TGTGCCATCGGGGTGGGGACTGAAGCTTTCTTT. Amino acids: CAIGVGTEAFF.

This chain joins TRBV7-6 and TRBJ1-2; D is unresolved. The CDR3 is 15 amino acids. V was pared by 3 bases and J by 5 bases, with 16 bases between. CDR1 and CDR2 from the germline V gene are SGHVS and FNYEAQ. The CDR3 coding sequence is TGTGCCAGCAGCTTTGGCGTGAGACCCCCTTATGGCTACACCTTC. Protein product: CASSFGVRPPYGYTF.

The chain employs TRBV2 and TRBJ2-1, with D tentatively TRBD1 (6 bases). CDR3 size: 13 residues. Looked up from germline, CDR1 is SNHLY and CDR2 is FYNNEI. The V and J ends lost 3 bases and 6 bases respectively, with 9 bases between them. Here the CDR3 DNA reads TGTGCCAGCAGTGACTCACAGGGCAATGAGCAGTTCTTC. As protein: CASSDSQGNEQFF.

The chain uses TRBV4-1 and TRBJ2-7; D not certain. Trimming removed 0 bases from V and 7 bases from J, with 16 bases in between. The V gene's germline CDR1 is MGHRA and CDR2 YSYEKL. There are 15 residues in the CDR3. The CDR3 coding sequence is TGCGCCAGCAGCCAAGATCGTTTACAGCCGCGTGAGCAGTACTTC. Its translation is CASSQDRLQPREQYF.

The chain employs TRBV5-4 and TRBJ2-3, with D perhaps assigned TRBD1 or TRBD2 (5 bases each). Germline-derived CDR1 and CDR2 are SGHNT and YYREEE (reference sequence). CDR3 length: 14 residues. V lost 4 bases and J 6 bases, leaving 15 bases between the germline ends. Here the CDR3 reads CASSMGDRRDTQYF. The CDR3 DNA reads as TGTGCCAGCAGCATGGGGGACCGTCGGGATACGCAGTATTTT.

J is TRBJ2-5 and V is TRBV6-1, with 8 positions matching TRBD2. Germline CDR1 reads MNHNS; CDR2 reads SASEGT. Losses at the gene ends were 5 bases for V and 5 bases for J; bases not matched to a gene: 4. There are 13 residues in the CDR3. For the CDR3, the DNA is TGTGCCAGCAGTCCGGGGGGGCGGGAGACCCAGTACTTC. Translation: CASSPGGRETQYF.

The chain is built from TRBV7-2 and TRBJ2-7, with 10 positions matching TRBD1. The V and J ends lost 1 base and 4 bases, in that order; junction bases with no gene match: 10. Germline-derived CDR1 and CDR2 are SGHTA and FQGNSA. CDR3 length: 17 amino acids. Here the CDR3 reads CASSLVSPRTGGYEQYF. CDR3 sequence (DNA): TGTGCCAGCAGCTTAGTTTCCCCTAGGACAGGGGGGTACGAGCAGTACTTC. The full variable domain, completed using reference TRBV7-2 and TRBJ2-7, is GAGVSQSPSNKVTEKGKDVELRCDPISGHTALYWYRQSLGQGLEFLIYFQGNSAPDKSGLPSDRFSAERTGGSVSTLTIQRTQQEDSAVYLCASSLVSPRTGGYEQYFGPGTRLTVT.

The V call is TRBV7-6, the J call TRBJ2-5, with D unclear. V lost 0 bases and J 7 bases, leaving 6 bases between the germline ends. The CDR3 length is 12 residues. CDR1 and CDR2 from the germline V gene are SGHVS and FNYEAQ. Here the CDR3 DNA reads TGTGCCAGCAGCTTAGCGGGCGGGACCCAGTACTTC. It codes for CASSLAGGTQYF.

The V gene is TRBV5-4, the J gene TRBJ1-2, with a possible D match to TRBD1 (6 bases). V dropped 5 bases and J dropped 4 bases, with 12 bases sitting between them. Germline values: CDR1 SGHNT, CDR2 YYREEE (reference sequence). The CDR3 is made up of 13 amino acids. The CDR3 loop is CASRDTGRYGYTF. The DNA of the CDR3 is TGTGCCAGCAGAGATACAGGGCGCTATGGCTACACCTTC.

This sequence joins TRBV29-1 and TRBJ2-5; D may be TRBD1 (6 bases). Looked up from germline, CDR1 is SQVTM and CDR2 is ANQGSEA. The CDR3 covers 13 residues. The V gene lost 6 bases and the J gene lost 5 bases, with 16 bases spanning the gap. CDR3 nucleotides: TGCAGCGTAGGACAGTTCCTTGCGGAGACCCAGTACTTC. Amino acid sequence: CSVGQFLAETQYF.

The rearrangement joins TRBV19 to TRBJ1-5; 9 bases line up with TRBD1. Trimming removed 5 bases from V and 6 bases from J; junction bases left unmatched: 11. This CDR3 has 16 residues. CDR1 and CDR2 (germline): LNHDA, SQIVND (reference sequence). The CDR3 region is CASSPKGTGIRQPQHF. CDR3 nucleotides: TGTGCCAGTAGTCCCAAAGGGACAGGGATTCGTCAGCCCCAGCATTTT.

This sequence joins TRBV6-1 and TRBJ1-1; D gene uncertain. Germline V lookup: CDR1 MNHNS, CDR2 SASEGT. The ends were cut back, 1 base at V and 0 bases at J, with 9 bases in the middle. CDR3 length: 15 residues. The CDR3 DNA reads TGTGCCAGCAGTGAAGTAGGGTCCCTGAACACTGAAGCTTTCTTT. Translating gives CASSEVGSLNTEAFF.

J is TRBJ2-1 and V is TRBV6-1, with TRBD2 matching 12 bases. V lost 4 bases and J lost 2; bases outside the gene matches: 6. The CDR3 covers 17 residues. Per the germline V gene, CDR1 is MNHNS and CDR2 is SASEGT. The CDR3 is CASSAKTSGSAYNEQFF. The CDR3 region has the DNA TGTGCCAGCAGTGCCAAGACTAGCGGGAGTGCCTACAATGAGCAGTTCTTC.

The chain uses TRBV7-8 and TRBJ2-5; possible D gene TRBD2, 5 bases. Germline V gene lookup returns CDR1 SGHVS and CDR2 FQNEAQ. The length of the CDR3 is 14 residues. The V gene lost 2 bases and the J gene lost 0 bases, with 7 bases spanning the gap. The CDR3 sequence: CASSLLGDQETQYF. CDR3 DNA sequence: TGTGCCAGCAGCTTATTGGGAGACCAAGAGACCCAGTACTTC.